This TCR beta chain was captured by sequencing in a study of T cells after yellow fever vaccination. Synthesis of TCR cDNA relied on 5'RACE template switching, which attached a universal primer site and UMIs. MiXCR was run by TCRdb on the 5' RACE reads, yielding one entry per CDR3 protein. The table has roughly 330,000 distinct CDR3 sequences, 3.5% to 4.5% seen once. Study-wide points: The study found a weaker secondary response that peaked faster, day 5 versus 15.

Looked up from germline, CDR1 is MNHEY and CDR2 is SVGAGI. Trimming took 4 bases from V and 0 from J, leaving 12 bases between them. The CDR3 is 15 residues long. This clonotype came up many times. Antigen: not known. V and J are TRBV6-5 and TRBJ1-2, with a possible D match to TRBD1 (5 bases). The sequences come from PBMCs, collected 5 days after the yellow fever booster vaccination. The sequence derives from a man younger than 35 who received the YFV17D yellow fever vaccine. CDR3 in amino acids: CASSWGAEANYGYTF. The CDR3 region has the DNA TGTGCCAGCAGTTGGGGCGCGGAAGCTAACTATGGCTACACCTTC.